The rows below give T cell receptor beta chains drawn from one sample of a study of Ad26.COV2.S vaccination and SARS-CoV-2 variants. Sequencing was performed with immunoSEQ multiplex PCR; in TCRdb, only in-frame clones are kept and a portion is missing. The sample contains fewer than 150,000 clones, 80% to 90% of which appear only once. The specimen was peripheral blood, collected after recovery from COVID-19. These receptors all stem from a human donor who had recovered from COVID-19. Both conserved end residues are part of each CDR3. The order of the fields is D gene, J gene, clone size, V gene, CDR3 DNA, CDR3 protein. D genes are given only for firm matches. Size is omitted from some rows. Given values are once, few, many or a class for expanded clones.

d_call: -; j_call: TRBJ1-1; clone_size: few; v_call: TRBV5-4; cdr3_nt: TGTGCCAGCAGCTCCTCGATGGGTCGGGGCCGGATGAACACTGAAGCTTTCTTT; cdr3_aa: CASSSSMGRGRMNTEAFF
d_call: -; j_call: TRBJ2-2; clone_size: -; v_call: TRBV15; cdr3_nt: TGTGCCACCAGCGCAGGTGGGGGGCAGATCGGGGAGCTGTTTTTT; cdr3_aa: CATSAGGGQIGELFF
d_call: -; j_call: TRBJ2-7; clone_size: -; v_call: TRBV2; cdr3_nt: TGTGCCAGCAGTCACCAGGGTCCTGGATCCTACGAGCAGTACTTC; cdr3_aa: CASSHQGPGSYEQYF
d_call: -; j_call: TRBJ1-3; clone_size: -; v_call: TRBV6-5; cdr3_nt: TGTGCCAGCAGTTACATGGCTGAAGGGGCTAGAAACACCATATATTTT; cdr3_aa: CASSYMAEGARNTIYF
d_call: TRBD1; j_call: TRBJ2-4; clone_size: -; v_call: TRBV28; cdr3_nt: TGTGCCAGCAGTTCTGGGACAGGGGACATTCAGTACTTC; cdr3_aa: CASSSGTGDIQYF
d_call: -; j_call: TRBJ2-5; clone_size: -; v_call: TRBV18; cdr3_nt: TGTGCCAGCTCACCAAAGGTAACCACCCAAGAGACCCAGTACTTC; cdr3_aa: CASSPKVTTQETQYF
d_call: -; j_call: TRBJ1-4; clone_size: -; v_call: TRBV12-3/TRBV12-4; cdr3_nt: TGTGCCAGCAGCGTCACAGGGCTCGAAAAACTGTTTTTT; cdr3_aa: CASSVTGLEKLFF
d_call: TRBD2; j_call: TRBJ2-2; clone_size: -; v_call: TRBV5-4; cdr3_nt: TGTGCCAGCAGCTTAACTAGCGGGGGGGCCAGGTTTTCCGGGGAGCTGTTTTTT; cdr3_aa: CASSLTSGGARFSGELFF
d_call: -; j_call: TRBJ1-5; clone_size: -; v_call: TRBV27; cdr3_nt: TGTGCCAGCAGTTTTTCCGGGGCGGGCAATCAGCCCCAGCATTTT; cdr3_aa: CASSFSGAGNQPQHF
d_call: -; j_call: TRBJ2-3; clone_size: -; v_call: TRBV3-1/TRBV3-2; cdr3_nt: TGTGCCAGCAGCCAGTTCGGAGATACGCAGTATTTT; cdr3_aa: CASSQFGDTQYF
d_call: -; j_call: TRBJ1-1; clone_size: -; v_call: TRBV6-1; cdr3_nt: TGTGCCAGCAGTGAATCTAGGGGTTCCACTGAAGCTTTCTTT; cdr3_aa: CASSESRGSTEAFF
d_call: TRBD1; j_call: TRBJ2-3; clone_size: -; v_call: TRBV4-3; cdr3_nt: TGCGCCAGCAGCCAGGGACAGGGGGAGGGCCCAGATACGCAGTATTTT; cdr3_aa: CASSQGQGEGPDTQYF
d_call: TRBD2; j_call: TRBJ2-1; clone_size: -; v_call: TRBV10-3; cdr3_nt: TGTGCCATCAGGACTGACAGCGGGGCTTCCTCCAATGAGCAGTTCTTC; cdr3_aa: CAIRTDSGASSNEQFF
d_call: -; j_call: TRBJ1-6; clone_size: -; v_call: TRBV7-8; cdr3_nt: TGTGCCAGCAGACCCGAGGGACAACTTAATTCACCCCTCCACTTT; cdr3_aa: CASRPEGQLNSPLHF
d_call: -; j_call: TRBJ1-6; clone_size: -; v_call: TRBV9; cdr3_nt: TGTGCCAGCAGCGTAGACCCTGGGGCAGGGGTAAATTCACCCCTCCACTTT; cdr3_aa: CASSVDPGAGVNSPLHF
d_call: -; j_call: TRBJ2-4; clone_size: -; v_call: TRBV9; cdr3_nt: TGTGCCAGCAGCGGAAACGAAAACATTCAGTACTTC; cdr3_aa: CASSGNENIQYF
d_call: -; j_call: TRBJ2-3; clone_size: once; v_call: TRBV15; cdr3_nt: TGTGCCACCAGCAGATATGCATCTAGCACAGATACGCAGTATTTT; cdr3_aa: CATSRYASSTDTQYF
d_call: TRBD1; j_call: TRBJ1-1; clone_size: -; v_call: TRBV18; cdr3_nt: TGTGCCAGCTCAGCAACAGGGGCAGGGACTGAAGCTTTCTTT; cdr3_aa: CASSATGAGTEAFF
d_call: TRBD1; j_call: TRBJ1-1; clone_size: -; v_call: TRBV5-6; cdr3_nt: TGTGCCAGCAGCTACCCTACAGGGGACACTGAAGCTTTCTTT; cdr3_aa: CASSYPTGDTEAFF
d_call: -; j_call: TRBJ2-1; clone_size: -; v_call: TRBV27; cdr3_nt: TGTGCCAGCGGGGACAATGAGCAGTTCTTC; cdr3_aa: CASGDNEQFF
d_call: -; j_call: TRBJ1-5; clone_size: -; v_call: TRBV6-5; cdr3_nt: TGTGCCAGTAGAAACAGGGAATTCGAGCCCCAGCATTTT; cdr3_aa: CASRNREFEPQHF
d_call: -; j_call: TRBJ2-7; clone_size: -; v_call: TRBV7-2; cdr3_nt: TGTGCCAGCAGCTTTGGCGACAGATACGAGCAGTACTTC; cdr3_aa: CASSFGDRYEQYF
d_call: TRBD1; j_call: TRBJ2-7; clone_size: -; v_call: TRBV5-1; cdr3_nt: TGCGCCAGCAGCTTGGGGACAGGGGACGAGCAGTACTTC; cdr3_aa: CASSLGTGDEQYF
d_call: -; j_call: TRBJ1-5; clone_size: -; v_call: TRBV4-1; cdr3_nt: TGCGCCAGCAGCCAAGGAAGGGCCAGAACAGGCAATCAGCCCCAGCATTTT; cdr3_aa: CASSQGRARTGNQPQHF
d_call: TRBD2; j_call: TRBJ2-3; clone_size: -; v_call: TRBV3-1/TRBV3-2; cdr3_nt: TGTGCCAGCAGCCCCTACCTAACTAGCGGGGGTCCCACAGATACGCAGTATTTT; cdr3_aa: CASSPYLTSGGPTDTQYF
d_call: -; j_call: TRBJ2-7; clone_size: -; v_call: TRBV5-1; cdr3_nt: TGCGCCAGCAGCGACCCGGGGTCCTACGAGCAGTACTTC; cdr3_aa: CASSDPGSYEQYF
d_call: -; j_call: TRBJ2-3; clone_size: -; v_call: TRBV6-5; cdr3_nt: TGTGCCAGCAGTTACTCCGGCGAGGACCATACGCAGTATTTT; cdr3_aa: CASSYSGEDHTQYF
d_call: -; j_call: TRBJ1-4; clone_size: -; v_call: TRBV7-2; cdr3_nt: TGTGCCAGCAGCTTAGCTTTAGCGGTAGGGGATAATGAAAAACTGTTTTTT; cdr3_aa: CASSLALAVGDNEKLFF
d_call: -; j_call: TRBJ2-7; clone_size: -; v_call: TRBV5-1; cdr3_nt: TGCGCCAGCAGCGCGGGGACATATGAAAATAACGAGCAGTACTTC; cdr3_aa: CASSAGTYENNEQYF
d_call: -; j_call: TRBJ2-2; clone_size: few; v_call: TRBV28; cdr3_nt: TGTGCCAGCAGCCAGAACTCCGGGGAGCTGTTTTTT; cdr3_aa: CASSQNSGELFF
d_call: -; j_call: TRBJ2-1; clone_size: -; v_call: TRBV10-1; cdr3_nt: TGCGCCAGCAGTTCCCGGACAGGGAGGGCGGTCAGGGAGCAGTTCTTC; cdr3_aa: CASSSRTGRAVREQFF
d_call: TRBD2; j_call: TRBJ2-5; clone_size: -; v_call: TRBV3-1/TRBV3-2; cdr3_nt: TGTGCCAGCAGCCAAGATGGAGCGGGGGGTCGAGGGGAGACCCAGTACTTC; cdr3_aa: CASSQDGAGGRGETQYF
d_call: -; j_call: TRBJ2-7; clone_size: -; v_call: TRBV3-1/TRBV3-2; cdr3_nt: TGTGCCAGCAGCCAAGAGACAGGCGCTTCCTACGAGCAGTACTTC; cdr3_aa: CASSQETGASYEQYF
d_call: -; j_call: TRBJ1-5; clone_size: -; v_call: TRBV4-3; cdr3_nt: TGCGCCAGCAGCCAAGATCGGAATAGCAATCAGCCCCAGCATTTT; cdr3_aa: CASSQDRNSNQPQHF
d_call: -; j_call: TRBJ1-2; clone_size: -; v_call: TRBV11-2; cdr3_nt: TGTGCCAGCAGCTTTCCTACAGGGAGAGGCTACACCTTC; cdr3_aa: CASSFPTGRGYTF
d_call: TRBD1; j_call: TRBJ2-2; clone_size: -; v_call: TRBV6-5; cdr3_nt: TGTGCCAGCAGCCCCCAGGGGGCCGACGGGGAGCTGTTTTTT; cdr3_aa: CASSPQGADGELFF
d_call: -; j_call: TRBJ1-1; clone_size: few; v_call: TRBV2; cdr3_nt: TGTGCCAGCAGTGGGATCCGGGACAATCAAAGGAAAGCTTTCTTT; cdr3_aa: CASSGIRDNQRKAFF
d_call: TRBD1; j_call: TRBJ1-3; clone_size: -; v_call: TRBV3-1/TRBV3-2; cdr3_nt: TGTGCCAGCAGCCAAACCAGACAGGGGGCAAGAAACACCATATATTTT; cdr3_aa: CASSQTRQGARNTIYF
d_call: -; j_call: TRBJ1-1; clone_size: -; v_call: TRBV7-2; cdr3_nt: TGTGCCAGCAGCTTAGACACAGGCAGCAGGACTGAAGCTTTCTTT; cdr3_aa: CASSLDTGSRTEAFF
d_call: TRBD1; j_call: TRBJ1-6; clone_size: -; v_call: TRBV4-3; cdr3_nt: TGCGCCAGCAGCCAAGGTGTGGGACAGGGGTACTCACCCCTCCACTTT; cdr3_aa: CASSQGVGQGYSPLHF
d_call: -; j_call: TRBJ2-5; clone_size: -; v_call: TRBV14; cdr3_nt: TGTGCCAGCCTCGCGGGGTACCCACAAGAGACCCAGTACTTC; cdr3_aa: CASLAGYPQETQYF
d_call: -; j_call: TRBJ2-1; clone_size: few; v_call: TRBV5-4; cdr3_nt: TGTGCCAGCAGCTTTCCAGGGGATGAAACCCACAATGAGCAGTTCTTC; cdr3_aa: CASSFPGDETHNEQFF
d_call: TRBD1; j_call: TRBJ2-5; clone_size: once; v_call: TRBV6-1; cdr3_nt: TGTGCCAGCAGTGAACGAATACCGGGACAGGGTAACCAAGAGACCCAGTACTTC; cdr3_aa: CASSERIPGQGNQETQYF
d_call: TRBD2; j_call: TRBJ2-7; clone_size: -; v_call: TRBV6-6; cdr3_nt: TGTGCCAGCAGTTACTCCGGACTAGCGAAAGAGCAGTACTTC; cdr3_aa: CASSYSGLAKEQYF
d_call: -; j_call: TRBJ1-2; clone_size: -; v_call: TRBV7-8; cdr3_nt: TGTGCCAGCAGCTTCTCGGGACGGCTGTCTAAGGGCTACACCTTC; cdr3_aa: CASSFSGRLSKGYTF
d_call: -; j_call: TRBJ1-2; clone_size: -; v_call: TRBV7-9; cdr3_nt: TGTGCCAGCAGCCAGGACAGCTATGGCTACACCTTC; cdr3_aa: CASSQDSYGYTF
d_call: TRBD1; j_call: TRBJ1-1; clone_size: -; v_call: TRBV3-1/TRBV3-2; cdr3_nt: TGTGCCAGCAGCCCACGCTTGACAGGGGGCAGGGCTGAAGCTTTCTTT; cdr3_aa: CASSPRLTGGRAEAFF
d_call: TRBD1; j_call: TRBJ1-1; clone_size: -; v_call: TRBV4-3; cdr3_nt: TGCGCCAGCAGCCAATCTCCCGGGACAGGGGCTATGTTGACTGAAGCTTTCTTT; cdr3_aa: CASSQSPGTGAMLTEAFF
d_call: -; j_call: TRBJ2-7; clone_size: -; v_call: TRBV11-3; cdr3_nt: TGTGCCAGCAGCTTAGGGGTTGGCTACGAGCAGTACTTC; cdr3_aa: CASSLGVGYEQYF
d_call: -; j_call: TRBJ2-7; clone_size: -; v_call: TRBV9; cdr3_nt: TGTGCCAGCAGCCCAACACCCGACTCCTACGAGCAGTACTTC; cdr3_aa: CASSPTPDSYEQYF
d_call: -; j_call: TRBJ2-2; clone_size: -; v_call: TRBV6-2/TRBV6-3; cdr3_nt: TGTGCCAGCAGTTACTCGACGGGGGTCAACACCGGGGAGCTGTTTTTT; cdr3_aa: CASSYSTGVNTGELFF
d_call: -; j_call: TRBJ2-5; clone_size: -; v_call: TRBV28; cdr3_nt: TGTGCCAGCAGTTTCAACTCAGAGACCCAGTACTTC; cdr3_aa: CASSFNSETQYF
d_call: -; j_call: TRBJ1-5; clone_size: -; v_call: TRBV11-2; cdr3_nt: TGTGCCAGCAGCTTTCTGGGGGATGTGGGGCAGCCCCAGCATTTT; cdr3_aa: CASSFLGDVGQPQHF
d_call: -; j_call: TRBJ1-3; clone_size: once; v_call: TRBV12-3/TRBV12-4; cdr3_nt: TGTGCCAGCAGTTTCAGGGTGGGAAACACCATATATTTT; cdr3_aa: CASSFRVGNTIYF
d_call: -; j_call: TRBJ2-6; clone_size: -; v_call: TRBV3-1/TRBV3-2; cdr3_nt: TGTGCCAGCAGCCACCACATATCTGGGGCCAACGTCCTGACTTTC; cdr3_aa: CASSHHISGANVLTF
d_call: -; j_call: TRBJ2-2; clone_size: -; v_call: TRBV19; cdr3_nt: TGTGCCAGTAGTATAAATGGGGTACACACCGGGGAGCTGTTTTTT; cdr3_aa: CASSINGVHTGELFF